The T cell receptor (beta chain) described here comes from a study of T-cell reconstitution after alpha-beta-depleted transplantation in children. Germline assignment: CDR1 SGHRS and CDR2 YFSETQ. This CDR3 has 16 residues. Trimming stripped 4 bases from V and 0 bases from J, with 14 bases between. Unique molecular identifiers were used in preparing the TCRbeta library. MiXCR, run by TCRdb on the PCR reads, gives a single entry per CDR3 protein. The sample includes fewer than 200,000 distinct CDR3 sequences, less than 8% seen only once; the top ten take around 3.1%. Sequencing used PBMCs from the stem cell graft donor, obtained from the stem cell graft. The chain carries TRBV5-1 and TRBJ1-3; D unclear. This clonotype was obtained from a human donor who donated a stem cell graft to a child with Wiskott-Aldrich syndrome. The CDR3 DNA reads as TGCGCCAGCAGCCCCCACGACGGGTTCTCTGGAAACACCATATATTTT. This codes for CASSPHDGFSGNTIYF.